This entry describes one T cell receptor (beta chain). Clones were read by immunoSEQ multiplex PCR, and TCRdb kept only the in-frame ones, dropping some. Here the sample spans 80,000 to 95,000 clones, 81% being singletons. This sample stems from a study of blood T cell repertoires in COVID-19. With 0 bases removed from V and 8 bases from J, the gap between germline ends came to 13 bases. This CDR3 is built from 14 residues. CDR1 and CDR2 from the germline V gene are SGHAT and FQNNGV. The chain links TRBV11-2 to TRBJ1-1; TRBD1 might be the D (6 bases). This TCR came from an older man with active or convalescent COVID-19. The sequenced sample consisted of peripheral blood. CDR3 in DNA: TGTGCCAGCAGCTTAGATCGGGGGGCCTGGGAAGCTTTCTTT. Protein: CASSLDRGAWEAFF.